A selection of T cell receptor beta chains follows, all from one sample in a study of T cell repertoires in cytomegalovirus infection. TCRdb itself ran the reads through MiXCR, one entry per CDR3 protein. The sample contains hundreds of thousands of distinct CDR3 sequences, approximately 10% of which appear only once. Sequenced material: PBMCs. The receptor set was obtained from a human donor in good health (CMV status not recorded). Some clones in this sample may be carry-over from other donors' samples. Both conserved end residues are part of each CDR3. Fields, in order: CDR3 DNA, CDR3 protein, D gene, clone size, V gene, J gene. A D gene is named only where the DNA matches it firmly. Some rows mark clone size as missing; the rest say once, few, many or name a class of expanded clone.

CDR3nt: TGTGCCAGCAGTTCACGGCAAGAGACCCAGTACTTC; CDR3aa: CASSSRQETQYF; d_gene: .; abundance: many; v_gene: TRBV12-3/TRBV12-4; j_gene: TRBJ2-5
CDR3nt: TGTGGGCGAGTGTGGGGGGACAGCCCGAACACTGAAGCTTTCTTT; CDR3aa: CGRVWGDSPNTEAFF; d_gene: TRBD1; abundance: many; v_gene: TRBV7-8; j_gene: TRBJ1-1
CDR3nt: TGTGCCAGCAGTCAAATTCGCGGTCCCGGGGTCAATCAGCCCCAGCATTTT; CDR3aa: CASSQIRGPGVNQPQHF; d_gene: .; abundance: many; v_gene: TRBV7-8; j_gene: TRBJ1-5
CDR3nt: TGCGCCAGCAGCTTGGTTGGGGGGCTGGAGACCCAGTACTTC; CDR3aa: CASSLVGGLETQYF; d_gene: .; abundance: few; v_gene: TRBV5-1; j_gene: TRBJ2-5
CDR3nt: TGTGCCATCAGTGAAGATATCCAAGAGACCCAGTACTTC; CDR3aa: CAISEDIQETQYF; d_gene: .; abundance: many; v_gene: TRBV10-3; j_gene: TRBJ2-5
CDR3nt: TGTGCCAGCAGTTACGAGGCTAGCGGTTTCCAAGAGACCCAGTACTTC; CDR3aa: CASSYEASGFQETQYF; d_gene: TRBD2; abundance: few; v_gene: TRBV6-5; j_gene: TRBJ2-5
CDR3nt: TGTGCCAGCAGCCAAGAAACGCGGGCGCACTCCTACGAGCAGTACTTC; CDR3aa: CASSQETRAHSYEQYF; d_gene: .; abundance: .; v_gene: TRBV4-2; j_gene: TRBJ2-7
CDR3nt: TGTGCCAGCAGTCCTTTCGGGACTAGCGGTATCTACGAGCAGTACTTC; CDR3aa: CASSPFGTSGIYEQYF; d_gene: TRBD2; abundance: many; v_gene: TRBV28; j_gene: TRBJ2-7
CDR3nt: TGTGCCAGCAGTGACGCAGCGGGGCGCCAAGAGACCCAGTACTTC; CDR3aa: CASSDAAGRQETQYF; d_gene: TRBD2; abundance: .; v_gene: TRBV2; j_gene: TRBJ2-5
CDR3nt: TGTGCCAGCAGTTTAGCACAGGGGGCTAGCGGCTACACCTTC; CDR3aa: CASSLAQGASGYTF; d_gene: TRBD1; abundance: many; v_gene: TRBV27; j_gene: TRBJ1-2
CDR3nt: TGTGCCAGCAGCCCGGGGAAGGGGGATGAAAAACTGTTTTTT; CDR3aa: CASSPGKGDEKLFF; d_gene: .; abundance: few; v_gene: TRBV7-9; j_gene: TRBJ1-4
CDR3nt: TGTGCCAGCAGCTTAGCAAGGGGTCAGCCCCAGCATTTT; CDR3aa: CASSLARGQPQHF; d_gene: .; abundance: many; v_gene: TRBV5-6; j_gene: TRBJ1-5
CDR3nt: TGTGCCAGCAGTCTTCACGGGACCTCAGATCCCCAGCATTTT; CDR3aa: CASSLHGTSDPQHF; d_gene: .; abundance: many; v_gene: TRBV7-9; j_gene: TRBJ1-5
CDR3nt: TGCAGTGCTAGATGGGCTAGCGGGAGTGTAGGGAATGGTGGGGCCAACGTCCTGACTTTC; CDR3aa: CSARWASGSVGNGGANVLTF; d_gene: TRBD2; abundance: .; v_gene: TRBV20-1; j_gene: TRBJ2-6
CDR3nt: TGCAGCGCCAGAGTCCAGGAGAGCTCCTACGAGCAGTACTTC; CDR3aa: CSARVQESSYEQYF; d_gene: .; abundance: few; v_gene: TRBV29-1; j_gene: TRBJ2-7
CDR3nt: TGTGCCATCAGTGAGGGCGGATCGGTGGGACTAGCGGGACGGGAGCAGTTCTTC; CDR3aa: CAISEGGSVGLAGREQFF; d_gene: TRBD2; abundance: many; v_gene: TRBV10-3; j_gene: TRBJ2-1
CDR3nt: TGTGCCAGCTCACCACCGTTGGCGGGAGAAAATGAGCAGTTCTTC; CDR3aa: CASSPPLAGENEQFF; d_gene: TRBD2; abundance: few; v_gene: TRBV18; j_gene: TRBJ2-1
CDR3nt: TGTGCCAGCAGCTTCGGACTAATCTACGAGCAGTACTTC; CDR3aa: CASSFGLIYEQYF; d_gene: .; abundance: .; v_gene: TRBV6-5; j_gene: TRBJ2-7